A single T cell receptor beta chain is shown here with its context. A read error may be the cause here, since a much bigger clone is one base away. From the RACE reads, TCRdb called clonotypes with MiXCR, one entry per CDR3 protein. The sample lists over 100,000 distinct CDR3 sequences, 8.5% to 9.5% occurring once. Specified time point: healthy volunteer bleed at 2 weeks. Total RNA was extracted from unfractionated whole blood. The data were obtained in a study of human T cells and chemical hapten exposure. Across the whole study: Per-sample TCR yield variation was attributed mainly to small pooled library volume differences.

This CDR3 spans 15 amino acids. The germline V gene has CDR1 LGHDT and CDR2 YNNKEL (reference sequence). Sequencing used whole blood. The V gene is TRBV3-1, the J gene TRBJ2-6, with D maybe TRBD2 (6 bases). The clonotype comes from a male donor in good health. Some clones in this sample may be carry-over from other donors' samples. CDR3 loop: CASSHRVRGVNVLTF. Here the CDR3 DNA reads TGTGCCAGCAGCCACAGGGTGCGCGGGGTCAACGTCCTGACTTTC.